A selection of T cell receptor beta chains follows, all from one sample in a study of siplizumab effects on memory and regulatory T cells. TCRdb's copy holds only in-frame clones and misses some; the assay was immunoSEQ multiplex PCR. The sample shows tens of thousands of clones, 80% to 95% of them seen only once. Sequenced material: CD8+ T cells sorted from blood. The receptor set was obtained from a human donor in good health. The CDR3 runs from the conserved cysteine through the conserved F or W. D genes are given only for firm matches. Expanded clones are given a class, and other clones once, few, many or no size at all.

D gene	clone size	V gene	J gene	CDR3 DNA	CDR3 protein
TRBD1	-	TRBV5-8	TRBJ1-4	TGTGCCAGCAGCCGAGGGACAGGGGTAGGAACTAATGAAAAACTGTTTTTT	CASSRGTGVGTNEKLFF
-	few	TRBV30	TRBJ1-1	TGTGCCTGGAGTGTAGGGGGGGACACTGAAGCTTTCTTT	CAWSVGGDTEAFF
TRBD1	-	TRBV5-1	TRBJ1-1	TGCGCCAGCAGCGCGGGACAGGGTACTGAAGCTTTCTTT	CASSAGQGTEAFF
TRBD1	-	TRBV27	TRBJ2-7	TGTGCCAGCAGTTCCAGGGACAGGCTGTACTACGAGCAGTACTTC	CASSSRDRLYYEQYF
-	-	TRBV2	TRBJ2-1	TGTGCCAGCAGTGTAAATAAGCAGTTCTTC	CASSVNKQFF
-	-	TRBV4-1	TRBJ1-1	TGCGCCAGCAGCCAAGGGCGGCCTATCGACACTGAAGCTTTCTTT	CASSQGRPIDTEAFF
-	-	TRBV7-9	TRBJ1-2	TGTGCCAGCAGTTCAGCGACGGATTGGAGCTACACCTTC	CASSSATDWSYTF
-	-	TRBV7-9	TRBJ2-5	TGTGCCAGCAGGGAGGAGGTAGCAGAGCAGTACTTC	CASREEVAEQYF
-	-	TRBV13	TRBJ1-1	TGTGCCAGCAGCTTACAGGGAAACACTGAAGCTTTCTTT	CASSLQGNTEAFF
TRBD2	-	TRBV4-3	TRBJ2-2	TGCGCCAGCAGCCAAGATCGCGGGAGGGCGGCCGGGGAGCTGTTTTTT	CASSQDRGRAAGELFF
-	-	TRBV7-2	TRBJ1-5	TGTGCCAGCAGCTCGCGATATCAGCCCCAGCATTTT	CASSSRYQPQHF
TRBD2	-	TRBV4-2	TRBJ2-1	TGTGCCAGCAGCTCGGAGGCGGGGGGGCGGTTAAATGAGCAGTTCTTC	CASSSEAGGRLNEQFF
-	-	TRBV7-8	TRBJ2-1	TGTGCCAGCAGCATAAATGACAGGAATGAGCAGTTCTTC	CASSINDRNEQFF
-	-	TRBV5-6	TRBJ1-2	TGTGCCAGCAGCACCAATGGCCTGGGACCGTATGGCTACACCTTC	CASSTNGLGPYGYTF
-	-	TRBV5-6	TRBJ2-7	TGTGCCAGCAGCTTAGGGGACGGCTCCTACGAGCAGTACTTC	CASSLGDGSYEQYF
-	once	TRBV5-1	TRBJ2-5	TGCGCCAGCAGACCTGGAAACCAAGAGACCCAGTACTTC	CASRPGNQETQYF
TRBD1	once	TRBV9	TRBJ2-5	TGTGCCAGCAGCGCGGGACAGTTCCAAGAGACCCAGTACTTC	CASSAGQFQETQYF
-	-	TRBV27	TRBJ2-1	TGTGCCAGCAGCCGCGGGGCTGAGCAGTTCTTC	CASSRGAEQFF
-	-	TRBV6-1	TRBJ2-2	TGTGCCAGCAGTGTCAGGTCAGACACCGGGGAGCTGTTTTTT	CASSVRSDTGELFF
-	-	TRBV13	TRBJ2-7	TGTGCCAGCAGCTTAGCCCCGGCGGTCGAGCAGTACTTC	CASSLAPAVEQYF
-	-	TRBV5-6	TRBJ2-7	TGTGCCAGCAGCTTTTATGGGCGAACCTACGAGCAGTACTTC	CASSFYGRTYEQYF
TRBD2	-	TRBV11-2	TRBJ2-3	TGTGCCAGCAGCTTAGATCGGGAACTAGCGGGGAGCACAGATACGCAGTATTTT	CASSLDRELAGSTDTQYF
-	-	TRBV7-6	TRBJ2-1	TGTGCCAGCAGCTCAATGGCGTACAATGAGCAGTTCTTC	CASSSMAYNEQFF
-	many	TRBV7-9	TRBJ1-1	TGTGCCAGCAGCTTAGGTGGGCCCACTGAAGCTTTCTTT	CASSLGGPTEAFF
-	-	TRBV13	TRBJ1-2	TGTGCCAGCAGCTCCGAGGGACGGAGTGGCTATGGCTACACCTTC	CASSSEGRSGYGYTF
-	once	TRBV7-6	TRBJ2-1	TGTGCCAGCAGCCAAACAGGGTACGTTGGCAATGAGCAGTTCTTC	CASSQTGYVGNEQFF
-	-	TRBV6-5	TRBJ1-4	TGTGCCAGCAGTTACGGGGGGTCAACTAATGAAAAACTGTTTTTT	CASSYGGSTNEKLFF
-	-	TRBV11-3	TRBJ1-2	TGTGCCAGCAGTATTCGAGGGGGTATCGGCTACTATGGCTACACCTTC	CASSIRGGIGYYGYTF
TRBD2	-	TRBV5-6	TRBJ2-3	TGTGCCAGCGTCTATAGCGGGGGACGAACGCAGTATTTT	CASVYSGGRTQYF
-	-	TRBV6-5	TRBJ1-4	TGTGCCAGCAGTCTACAGGGTTGGGGTGAAAAACTGTTTTTT	CASSLQGWGEKLFF
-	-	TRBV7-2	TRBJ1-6	TGTGCCAGCAGCTTAGCTAGTCTCCGCCCATTGGCCCCGATTTCACCCCTCCACTTT	CASSLASLRPLAPISPLHF
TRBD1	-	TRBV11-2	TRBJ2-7	TGTGCCAGCAGCTTCAGGGGGCACGAGCAGTACTTC	CASSFRGHEQYF
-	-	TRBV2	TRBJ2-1	TGTGCCAGCAGTGACAGGAGCTCCTACAATGAGCAGTTCTTC	CASSDRSSYNEQFF
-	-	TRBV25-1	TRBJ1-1	TGTGCCAGCAGTATTACTGAAGCTTTCTTT	CASSITEAFF
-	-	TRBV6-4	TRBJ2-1	TGTGCCAGCAGCCCAGGGGCTAGCTCAAATGAGCAGTTCTTC	CASSPGASSNEQFF
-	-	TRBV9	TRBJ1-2	TGTGCCAGCAGCGCAGACTATGGCTACACCTTC	CASSADYGYTF
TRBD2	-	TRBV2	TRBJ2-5	TGTGCCAGCAGTGACTGGGGGCTAGCGGGGAGTTACCAAGAGACCCAGTACTTC	CASSDWGLAGSYQETQYF
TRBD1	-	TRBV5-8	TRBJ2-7	TGTGCCAGCAGCCTTCAGGGGGTCGAGCAGTACTTC	CASSLQGVEQYF
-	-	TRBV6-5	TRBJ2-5	TGTGCCAGCAGTTACCAAGGGCCCCCAGCGCAGTACTTC	CASSYQGPPAQYF
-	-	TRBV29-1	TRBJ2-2	TGCAGCGTTGACGGGGTGCCGAACACCGGGGAGCTGTTTTTT	CSVDGVPNTGELFF
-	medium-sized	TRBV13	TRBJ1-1	TGTGCCAGCAGCCTTACTGGGGGGAACACTGAAGCTTTCTTT	CASSLTGGNTEAFF
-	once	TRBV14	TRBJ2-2	TGTGCCAGCAGCCTACAGGGCGCCGGGGAGCTGTTTTTT	CASSLQGAGELFF
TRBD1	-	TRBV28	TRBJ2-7	TGTGCCAGCAGGGAGGACAGGGCCCTGGTACAGCAGTACTTC	CASREDRALVQQYF